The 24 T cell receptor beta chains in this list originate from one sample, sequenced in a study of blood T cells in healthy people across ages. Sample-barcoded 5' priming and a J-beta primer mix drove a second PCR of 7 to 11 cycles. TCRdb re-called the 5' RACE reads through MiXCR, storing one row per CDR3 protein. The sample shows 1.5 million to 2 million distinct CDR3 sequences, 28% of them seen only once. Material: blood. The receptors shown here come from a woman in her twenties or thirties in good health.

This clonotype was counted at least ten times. In nucleotides, the CDR3 is TGTGCCAGCAGCCCGAATCGGGGAAATGAGCAGTTCTTC. Translated, it gives CASSPNRGNEQFF. The V gene is TRBV18, the J gene TRBJ2-1, with TRBD2 as a possible D gene (5 bases). CDR1 and CDR2 (germline): KGHSH, LQKENI. Trimming removed 8 bases at V and 7 bases at J, with 15 bases between. The CDR3 has 13 amino acids.

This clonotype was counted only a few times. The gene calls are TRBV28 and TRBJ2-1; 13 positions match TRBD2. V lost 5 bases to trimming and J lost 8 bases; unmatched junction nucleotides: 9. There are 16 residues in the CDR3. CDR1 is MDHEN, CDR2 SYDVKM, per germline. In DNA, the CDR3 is TGTGCCAGCAGTCCCAGGACTAGCGGGAGAACGGATGAGCAGTTCTTC. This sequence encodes CASSPRTSGRTDEQFF.

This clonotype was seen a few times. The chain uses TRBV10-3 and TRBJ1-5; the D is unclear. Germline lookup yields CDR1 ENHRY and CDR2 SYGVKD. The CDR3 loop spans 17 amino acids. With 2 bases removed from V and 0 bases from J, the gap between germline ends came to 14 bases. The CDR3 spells CAISENLGQYSNQPQHF. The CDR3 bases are TGTGCCATCAGTGAGAACCTAGGGCAATATAGCAATCAGCCCCAGCATTTT.

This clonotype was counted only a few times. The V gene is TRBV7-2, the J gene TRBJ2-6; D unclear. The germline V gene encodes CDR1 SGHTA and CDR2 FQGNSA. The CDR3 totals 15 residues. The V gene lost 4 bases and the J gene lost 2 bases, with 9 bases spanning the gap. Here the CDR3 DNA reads TGTGCCAGCAGCTATAGTGTGACTGGGGCCAACGTCCTGACTTTC. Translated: CASSYSVTGANVLTF.

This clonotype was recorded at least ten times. CDR3 sequence: CASSEVTGSYNEQFF. The CDR3, as DNA: TGTGCCAGCAGTGAAGTGACGGGCTCCTACAATGAGCAGTTCTTC. The gene calls are TRBV6-1 and TRBJ2-1; D unresolved. CDR1 and CDR2 (germline): MNHNS, SASEGT. V was shortened by 1 base and J by 0 bases, with 7 bases between the two germline ends. The CDR3 has 15 residues.

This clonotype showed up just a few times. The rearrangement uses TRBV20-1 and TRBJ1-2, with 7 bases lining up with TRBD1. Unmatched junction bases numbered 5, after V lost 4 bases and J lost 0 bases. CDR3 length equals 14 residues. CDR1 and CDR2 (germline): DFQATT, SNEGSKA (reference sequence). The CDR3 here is CSAIPGQPNYGYTF. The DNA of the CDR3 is TGCAGTGCTATCCCGGGACAGCCTAACTATGGCTACACCTTC.

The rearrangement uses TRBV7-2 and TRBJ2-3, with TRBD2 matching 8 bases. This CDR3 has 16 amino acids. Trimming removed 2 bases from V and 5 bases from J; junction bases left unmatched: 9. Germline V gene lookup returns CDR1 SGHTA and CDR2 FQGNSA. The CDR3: CASSLLGAGVGDTQYF. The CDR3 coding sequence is TGTGCCAGCAGCTTATTAGGAGCGGGGGTGGGAGATACGCAGTATTTT.

For the CDR3, the DNA is TGTGCCAGCAGCCCCCCCGGTCTAGCGGGGGGCGGGTACTTC. Translation gives CASSPPGLAGGGYF. V is TRBV28 and J is TRBJ2-4, with 11 positions matching TRBD2. V lost 6 bases to trimming and J lost 15 bases; unmatched junction nucleotides: 13. CDR1 is MDHEN, CDR2 SYDVKM, per germline. The CDR3 loop spans 14 amino acids. Combining the CDR3 with reference TRBV28 and TRBJ2-4 gives the whole variable domain DVKVTQSSRYLVKRTGEKVFLECVQDMDHENMFWYRQDPGLGLRLIYFSYDVKMKEKGDIPEGYSVSREKKERFSLILESASTNQTSMYLCASSPPGLAGGGYFGAGTRLSVL.

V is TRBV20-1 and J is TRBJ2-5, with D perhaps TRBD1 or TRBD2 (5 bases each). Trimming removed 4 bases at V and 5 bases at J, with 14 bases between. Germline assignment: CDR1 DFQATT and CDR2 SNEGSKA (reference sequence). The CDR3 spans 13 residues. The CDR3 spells CSAIGGREETQYF. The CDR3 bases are TGCAGTGCTATAGGCGGCAGGGAGGAGACCCAGTACTTC.

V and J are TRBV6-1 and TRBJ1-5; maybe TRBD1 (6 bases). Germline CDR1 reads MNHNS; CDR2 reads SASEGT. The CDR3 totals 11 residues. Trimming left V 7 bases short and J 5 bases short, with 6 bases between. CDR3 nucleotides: TGTGCCAGCAAGGGGGATCAGCCCCAGCATTTT. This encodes CASKGDQPQHF.

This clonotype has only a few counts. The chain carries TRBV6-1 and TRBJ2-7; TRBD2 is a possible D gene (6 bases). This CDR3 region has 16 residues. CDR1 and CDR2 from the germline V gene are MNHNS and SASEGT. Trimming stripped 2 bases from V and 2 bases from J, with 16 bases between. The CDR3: CASSEPLARRPYEQYF. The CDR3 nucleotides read TGTGCCAGCAGTGAACCCCTAGCGCGTCGCCCCTACGAGCAGTACTTC.

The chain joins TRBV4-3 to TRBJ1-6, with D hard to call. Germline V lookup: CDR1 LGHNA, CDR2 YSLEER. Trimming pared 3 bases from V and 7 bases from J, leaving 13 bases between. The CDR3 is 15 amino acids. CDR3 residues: CASSQEGLSNSPLHF. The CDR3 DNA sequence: TGCGCCAGCAGCCAGGAGGGTCTCTCGAATTCACCCCTCCACTTT.

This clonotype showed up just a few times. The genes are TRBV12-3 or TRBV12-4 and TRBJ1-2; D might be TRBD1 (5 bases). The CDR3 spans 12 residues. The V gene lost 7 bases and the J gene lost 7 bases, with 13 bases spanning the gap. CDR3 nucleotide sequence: TGTGCCAGCACCCCCTCGGGGGGTGGCTACACCTTC. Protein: CASTPSGGGYTF.

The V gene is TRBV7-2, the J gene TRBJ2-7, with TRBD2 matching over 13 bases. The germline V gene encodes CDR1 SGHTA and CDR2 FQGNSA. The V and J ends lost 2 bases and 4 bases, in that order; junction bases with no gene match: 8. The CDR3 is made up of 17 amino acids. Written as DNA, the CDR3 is TGTGCCAGCAGCTTAACGGGAGGGACTAGCGGGGAATACGAGCAGTACTTC. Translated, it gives CASSLTGGTSGEYEQYF.

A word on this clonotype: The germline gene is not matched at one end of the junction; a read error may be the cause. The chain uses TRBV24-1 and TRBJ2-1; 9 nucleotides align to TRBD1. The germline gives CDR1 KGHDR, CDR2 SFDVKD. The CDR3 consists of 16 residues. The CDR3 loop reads CATSAATGGSYNEQFF. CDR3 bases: TGTGCCACTAGTGCCGCGACAGGGGGCTCCTACAATGAGCAGTTCTTC.

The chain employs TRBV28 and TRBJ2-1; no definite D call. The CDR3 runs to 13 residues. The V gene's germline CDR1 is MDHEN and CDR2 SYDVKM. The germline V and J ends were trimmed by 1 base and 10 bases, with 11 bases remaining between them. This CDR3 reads CASSLSSRSEQFF. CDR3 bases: TGTGCCAGCAGTTTATCTTCGCGCTCGGAGCAGTTCTTC.

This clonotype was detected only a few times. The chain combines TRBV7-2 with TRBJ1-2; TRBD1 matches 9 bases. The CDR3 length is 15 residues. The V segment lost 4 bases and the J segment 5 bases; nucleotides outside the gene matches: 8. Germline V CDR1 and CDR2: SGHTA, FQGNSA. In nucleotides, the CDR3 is TGTGCCAGCAGCTCTGGGGACAGGGTTGGGTATGGCTACACCTTC. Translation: CASSSGDRVGYGYTF.

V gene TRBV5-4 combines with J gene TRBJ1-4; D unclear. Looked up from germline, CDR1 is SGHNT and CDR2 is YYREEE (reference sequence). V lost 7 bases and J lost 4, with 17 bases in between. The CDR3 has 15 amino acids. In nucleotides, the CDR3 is TGTGCCAGCGCCGAGGGTCCCGGAGATAATGAAAAACTGTTTTTT. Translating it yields CASAEGPGDNEKLFF.

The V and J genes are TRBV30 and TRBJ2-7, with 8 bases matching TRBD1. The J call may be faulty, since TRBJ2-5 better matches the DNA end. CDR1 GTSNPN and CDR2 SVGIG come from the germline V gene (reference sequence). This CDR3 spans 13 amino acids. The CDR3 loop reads CAWNIGQGETQYF. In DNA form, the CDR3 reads TGTGCCTGGAATATAGGACAGGGAGAGACCCAGTACTTC.

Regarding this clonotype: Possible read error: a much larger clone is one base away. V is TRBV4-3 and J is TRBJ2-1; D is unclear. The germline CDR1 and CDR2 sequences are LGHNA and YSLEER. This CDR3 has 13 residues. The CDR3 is CASSQGGTYERFF. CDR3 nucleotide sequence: TGCGCCAGCAGCCAAGGAGGAACGTACGAGCGGTTCTTC.

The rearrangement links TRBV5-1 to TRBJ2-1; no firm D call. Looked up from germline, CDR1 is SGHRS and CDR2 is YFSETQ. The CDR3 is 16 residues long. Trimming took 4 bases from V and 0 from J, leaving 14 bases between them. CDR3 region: CASSLTTESSYNEQFF. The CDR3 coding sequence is TGCGCCAGCAGCCTCACTACAGAGAGCTCCTACAATGAGCAGTTCTTC.

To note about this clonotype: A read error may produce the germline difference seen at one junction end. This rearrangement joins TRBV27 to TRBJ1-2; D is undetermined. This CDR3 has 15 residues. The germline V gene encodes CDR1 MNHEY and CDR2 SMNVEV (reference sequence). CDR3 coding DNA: TGTGTCAGCAGTTTATCGACGGACGGATCCTATGGCTACACCTTC. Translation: CVSSLSTDGSYGYTF.

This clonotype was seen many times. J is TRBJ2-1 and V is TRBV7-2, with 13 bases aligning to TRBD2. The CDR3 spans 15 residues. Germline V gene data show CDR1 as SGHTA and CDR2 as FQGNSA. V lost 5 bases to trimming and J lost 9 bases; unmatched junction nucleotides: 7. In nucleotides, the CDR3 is TGTGCCAGCAGCGCCACTAGCGGGGGGGGTAGTGAGCAGTTCTTC. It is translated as CASSATSGGGSEQFF.

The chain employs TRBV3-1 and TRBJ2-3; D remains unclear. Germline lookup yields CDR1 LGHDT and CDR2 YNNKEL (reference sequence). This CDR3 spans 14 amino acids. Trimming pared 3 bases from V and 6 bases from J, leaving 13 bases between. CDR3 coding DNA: TGTGCCAGCAGCCAGGCCCCTGGGATGGATACGCAGTATTTT. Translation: CASSQAPGMDTQYF.